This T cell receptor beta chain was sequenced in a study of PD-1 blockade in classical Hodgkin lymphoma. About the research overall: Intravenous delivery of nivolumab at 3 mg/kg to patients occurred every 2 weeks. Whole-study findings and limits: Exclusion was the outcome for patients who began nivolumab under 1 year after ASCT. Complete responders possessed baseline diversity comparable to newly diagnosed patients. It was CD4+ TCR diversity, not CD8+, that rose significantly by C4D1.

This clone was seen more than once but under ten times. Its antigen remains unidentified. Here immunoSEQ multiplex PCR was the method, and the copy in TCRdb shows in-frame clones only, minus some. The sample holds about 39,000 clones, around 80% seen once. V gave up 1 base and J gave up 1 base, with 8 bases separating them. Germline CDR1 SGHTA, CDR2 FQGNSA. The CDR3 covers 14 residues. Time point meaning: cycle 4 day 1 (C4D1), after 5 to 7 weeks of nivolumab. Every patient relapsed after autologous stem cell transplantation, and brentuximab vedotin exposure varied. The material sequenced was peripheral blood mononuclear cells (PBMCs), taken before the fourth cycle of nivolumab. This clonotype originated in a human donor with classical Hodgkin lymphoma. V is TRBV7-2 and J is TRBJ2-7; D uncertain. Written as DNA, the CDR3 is TGTGCCAGCAGCTTAGGTCGCCAGTCCTACGAGCAGTACTTC. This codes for CASSLGRQSYEQYF.